The entry that follows covers one TCR beta chain sequence. Its target is unknown. These data come from a study of cytomegalovirus exposure and HLA in healthy donors. This PCR relied on a set of 60 Vbeta primers and 13 Jbeta primers. The protocol was immunoSEQ multiplex PCR, while the TCRdb copy is restricted to in-frame clones and leaves out a portion. The profile shows about 160,000 clones, roughly 84% of them singletons. V lost 4 bases, J lost 7 bases, and 10 bases stayed unmatched. This CDR3 comprises 15 residues. CDR1 and CDR2 (germline): MNHNS, SASEGT. Study-wide points: Altogether, 160 or so TCR beta chains were recorded as cytomegalovirus-associated.

The specimen sequenced was PBMCs. V is TRBV6-1 and J is TRBJ2-5, with 9 positions matching TRBD2. The source is a man between 45 and 60 years old in good health and CMV-seropositive. This chain's CDR3 is CASSAGGGESGTQYF. In nucleotides, the CDR3 is TGTGCCAGCAGTGCGGGCGGGGGGGAGAGCGGGACCCAGTACTTC.